This TCR beta chain appears in the sequencing data of a study of glioma-infiltrating T cells after dendritic cell vaccination. Looked up from germline, CDR1 is MNHEY and CDR2 is SVGAGI. The CDR3 runs to 11 residues. Trimming left V 2 bases short and J 5 bases short, with 3 bases between. Assay used: immunoSEQ multiplex PCR; TCRdb lists only in-frame clones, some missing. The table has 80,000 to 100,000 clones, 65% to 85% seen once; the top ten hold roughly 5.3%. The sample holds one count of this clone. Noted time point: after dendritic cell vaccination, including at tumor progression/relapse. The receptor comes from a human donor with glioblastoma. Material: blood, obtained after dendritic cell vaccination. The rearrangement uses TRBV6-5 and TRBJ2-5; D call uncertain. The CDR3 sequence: CASSYRETQYF. DNA for the CDR3: TGTGCCAGCAGTTACCGGGAGACCCAGTACTTC.